This entry lists 19 T cell receptor beta chains sequenced from one sample in a study of post-analysis software for immune sequencing data (dated by TCRdb to the mid-2010s). Study-wide conclusions, independent of this receptor: Patients showed significantly higher frequencies than controls for roughly 5 TRBV segments, among them TRBV5-6, TRBV5-1 and TRBV20-1.

The antigens for these receptors are not known. Receptor libraries were prepared by PCR. Sequencing instrument: Illumina HiSeq 2500. To reduce PCR and sequencing biases, unique molecular identifiers were incorporated into the TCR beta cDNA libraries. The public reads were quality trimmed at Q25 with fastp and then assembled into clones with MiXCR by TCRdb, keeping productive beta chains. Entries are consolidated by CDR3 protein sequence, retaining the most common genes and DNA. The sample has around 700,000 distinct CDR3 sequences on record, 59% of them singletons. Clones ranked in the top ten supply around 11% of the sample. Sequencing input: blood. The receptor source for this set is a girl aged 2-15 years with multiple sclerosis.

This chain uses TRBV6-6 with TRBJ2-5, with 9 bases fitting TRBD2. This CDR3 is built from 15 residues. CDR1 is MNHNY, CDR2 SVGAGI, per germline (reference sequence). V shed 6 bases, J shed 2 bases, and the junction held 7 bases outside the gene matches. CDR3 DNA: TGTGCCAGCAGCCACGTGGCGGGGGGGCAAGAGACCCAGTACTTC. This sequence encodes CASSHVAGGQETQYF.

The chain combines TRBV7-2 with TRBJ2-1; D gene uncertain. The CDR3 is made up of 13 amino acids. CDR1 and CDR2 from the germline V gene are SGHTA and FQGNSA. V shed 4 bases and J shed 5 bases, with 9 bases lying between them. The CDR3 is CASSSTENNEQFF. DNA for the CDR3: TGTGCCAGCAGCTCAACAGAAAACAATGAGCAGTTCTTC.

This clonotype was observed a handful of times. The V and J genes are TRBV10-3 and TRBJ1-2; no reliable D call. The CDR3 contains 12 residues. Trimming left V 2 bases short and J 7 bases short, with 8 bases between. The germline CDR1 and CDR2 sequences are ENHRY and SYGVKD. The CDR3 protein is CAISEGLGGYTF. CDR3 nucleotide sequence: TGTGCCATCAGTGAGGGTCTGGGTGGCTACACCTTC.

The CDR3 sequence is CSAKDRGPPLNYGYTF. CDR3 DNA sequence: TGCAGTGCTAAAGACAGGGGGCCTCCTCTTAACTATGGCTACACCTTC. The chain is built from TRBV20-1 and TRBJ1-2, with 10 bases fitting TRBD1. The trim removed 4 bases at V and 1 base at J, leaving 9 bases unmatched. CDR1 is DFQATT and CDR2 is SNEGSKA in the germline V gene (reference sequence). The CDR3 contains 16 residues.

This clonotype was seen ten or more times. This chain joins TRBV6-4 and TRBJ2-1, with D maybe TRBD2 (6 bases). CDR1 MRHNA and CDR2 SNTAGT come from the germline V gene. Trimming cost V 0 bases and J 1 base, with 7 bases left between them. This CDR3 comprises 15 residues. CDR3 in DNA: TGTGCCAGCAGTGACTCTAGCGGATCCTACAATGAGCAGTTCTTC. This translates into CASSDSSGSYNEQFF.

This chain joins TRBV6-6 and TRBJ1-4; possibly TRBD1 for D (5 bases). The ends were cut back, 0 bases at V and 7 bases at J, with 12 bases in the middle. CDR1 is MNHNY, CDR2 SVGAGI, per germline (reference sequence). The CDR3 consists of 15 residues. The CDR3 DNA is TGTGCCAGCAGTTACTCCGGGGCCTTGGGTGAAAAACTGTTTTTT. It encodes CASSYSGALGEKLFF.

This clonotype was found a few times. The J gene is TRBJ1-1, the V gene TRBV6-1; 8 bases map to TRBD1. The CDR3 has 17 amino acids. Germline CDR1 is MNHNS and CDR2 is SASEGT. The V and J ends lost 8 bases and 2 bases, in that order; junction bases with no gene match: 16. Here the CDR3 reads CASWIRGRAPQNTEAFF. The CDR3 bases are TGTGCCAGCTGGATCAGGGGGCGTGCGCCTCAAAACACTGAAGCTTTCTTT.

The chain carries TRBV5-1 and TRBJ2-1; D assignment may be TRBD1 or TRBD2 (6 bases each). Trimming pared 3 bases from V and 5 bases from J, leaving 15 bases between. Looked up from germline, CDR1 is SGHRS and CDR2 is YFSETQ. The CDR3 sequence is 15 residues long. CDR3 in amino acids: CASSWGRGPDNEQFF. Here the CDR3 DNA reads TGCGCCAGCAGCTGGGGGCGGGGCCCCGACAATGAGCAGTTCTTC.

CDR3 sequence (DNA): TGCAGTGCTCCACGTCCGGGAGGGCCACTCAATGAGCAGTTCTTC. Translating it yields CSAPRPGGPLNEQFF. The rearrangement uses TRBV20-1 and TRBJ2-1; 8 nucleotides match TRBD2. CDR3 length: 15 residues. V gave up 5 bases and J gave up 6 bases; unmatched junction bases: 12. Germline V gene data show CDR1 as DFQATT and CDR2 as SNEGSKA (reference sequence).

The chain carries TRBV5-6 and TRBJ2-1, with TRBD2 identical over 14 bases. The CDR3 has 19 amino acids. Germline lookup yields CDR1 SGHDT and CDR2 YYEEEE. V trimming: 4 bases; J trimming: 7 bases; junction bases outside the gene matches: 16. CDR3 sequence: CASSRQRTSGRFKQNEQFF. The CDR3 coding sequence is TGTGCCAGCAGCCGGCAAAGGACTAGCGGGAGGTTTAAACAAAATGAGCAGTTCTTC.

This clonotype was counted only a few times. V is TRBV29-1 and J is TRBJ1-1, with no clear D. Germline CDR1 and CDR2: SQVTM and ANQGSEA. The CDR3 consists of 11 residues. V dropped 4 bases and J dropped 2 bases, with 5 bases sitting between them. Here the CDR3 reads CSVVANTEAFF. CDR3 in DNA: TGCAGCGTTGTAGCTAACACTGAAGCTTTCTTT.

The V gene is TRBV3-1, the J gene TRBJ1-5; possibly TRBD1 for D (5 bases). V gave up 0 bases and J gave up 3 bases, with 9 bases separating them. There are 15 residues in the CDR3. The germline gives CDR1 LGHDT, CDR2 YNNKEL (reference sequence). CDR3 in amino acids: CASSQDGGDNQPQHF. CDR3 DNA sequence: TGTGCCAGCAGCCAAGATGGGGGGGACAATCAGCCCCAGCATTTT.

The J gene is TRBJ1-2, the V gene TRBV6-5; D remains unclear. The germline V gene encodes CDR1 MNHEY and CDR2 SVGAGI. The V gene lost 3 bases and the J gene lost 4 bases, with 21 bases spanning the gap. CDR3 length: 17 residues. The CDR3 coding sequence is TGTGCCAGCAGTTATTCGGAATCGACTTTCCATCCCTATGGCTACACCTTC. Translation gives CASSYSESTFHPYGYTF.

This clonotype was counted ten times or more. The chain uses TRBV7-3 and TRBJ2-3; 10 positions match TRBD2. This CDR3 is built from 16 residues. CDR1 SGHTA and CDR2 FQGTGA come from the germline V gene. V shed 1 base, J shed 4 bases, and the junction held 5 bases outside the gene matches. The CDR3 here is CASSLKLAGRADTQYF. As DNA, the CDR3 is TGTGCCAGCAGCTTAAAACTAGCGGGAAGGGCAGATACGCAGTATTTT.

V and J are TRBV12-3 or TRBV12-4 and TRBJ2-3; the D gene is possibly TRBD2 (6 bases). CDR3 size: 14 residues. The V and J ends lost 6 bases and 4 bases respectively, with 14 bases between them. The CDR3 protein is CASSLSSGSDTQYF. The CDR3, as DNA: TGTGCCAGCAGCCTAAGCAGCGGGTCAGATACGCAGTATTTT.

V gene TRBV11-2 combines with J gene TRBJ2-7; 12 bases line up with TRBD1. The CDR3 runs to 13 residues. V gave up 4 bases and J gave up 6 bases; unmatched junction bases: 1. Germline V lookup: CDR1 SGHAT, CDR2 FQNNGV. CDR3 DNA: TGTGCCAGCAGCTCGGGACAGGGGGCCGAGCAGTACTTC. Its protein product is CASSSGQGAEQYF.

The CDR3 loop is CSGDSGGYGYTF. For the CDR3, the DNA is TGCAGCGGTGACTCGGGCGGCTATGGCTACACCTTC. The chain carries TRBV29-1 and TRBJ1-2; D gene ambiguous. The CDR3 is made up of 12 amino acids. The ends were cut back, 7 bases at V and 4 bases at J, with 13 bases in the middle. The germline gives CDR1 SQVTM, CDR2 ANQGSEA.

The CDR3 DNA reads as TGTGCCAGCAGTCTCGGACAGGGCCTCTATGGCTACACCTTC. Protein sequence: CASSLGQGLYGYTF. The V and J genes are TRBV12-3 or TRBV12-4 and TRBJ1-2, with TRBD1 matching 8 bases. The V gene end was trimmed by 5 bases and the J gene end by 4 bases; junction bases not matched to a gene: 6. This CDR3 has 14 amino acids.

This clonotype showed up just a few times. This chain joins TRBV6-5 and TRBJ1-2, with D possibly matching TRBD1 (5 bases). This CDR3 is built from 13 residues. V lost 2 bases and J lost 7, with 11 bases in between. Germline CDR1 reads MNHEY; CDR2 reads SVGAGI. The chain's CDR3 is CASSYAGLGGYTF. DNA of the CDR3: TGTGCCAGCAGTTACGCAGGGCTTGGTGGCTACACCTTC.